Listed here is a single TCR beta chain. TCRdb keeps only in-frame clones here, not all; method: immunoSEQ multiplex PCR. The table has about 2.3 million clones, roughly 90% seen once. This entry is derived from a study of shared clonotypes between healthy human individuals. The overall study: Each donor's CD4 naive and CD4 memory cells filled three plates apiece, CD8 naive two, and CD8 memory one.

The germline V and J ends were trimmed by 5 bases and 1 base, with 8 bases remaining between them. CDR1 is SEHNR, CDR2 FQNEAQ, per germline (reference sequence). The CDR3 extends over 14 amino acids. The rearrangement links TRBV7-9 to TRBJ2-2; D perhaps matches TRBD2 (5 bases). This TCR was recovered from a man aged 18 to 35 in good health. Some clones in this sample may be carry-over from other donors' samples. Sequencing was done on a sample of naive CD4+ T cells from PBMCs. The sample's subset: CD45RA+ positively selected. As DNA, the CDR3 is TGTGCCAGCAGCCCTCGGGGGAACACCGGGGAGCTGTTTTTT. Its translation: CASSPRGNTGELFF.